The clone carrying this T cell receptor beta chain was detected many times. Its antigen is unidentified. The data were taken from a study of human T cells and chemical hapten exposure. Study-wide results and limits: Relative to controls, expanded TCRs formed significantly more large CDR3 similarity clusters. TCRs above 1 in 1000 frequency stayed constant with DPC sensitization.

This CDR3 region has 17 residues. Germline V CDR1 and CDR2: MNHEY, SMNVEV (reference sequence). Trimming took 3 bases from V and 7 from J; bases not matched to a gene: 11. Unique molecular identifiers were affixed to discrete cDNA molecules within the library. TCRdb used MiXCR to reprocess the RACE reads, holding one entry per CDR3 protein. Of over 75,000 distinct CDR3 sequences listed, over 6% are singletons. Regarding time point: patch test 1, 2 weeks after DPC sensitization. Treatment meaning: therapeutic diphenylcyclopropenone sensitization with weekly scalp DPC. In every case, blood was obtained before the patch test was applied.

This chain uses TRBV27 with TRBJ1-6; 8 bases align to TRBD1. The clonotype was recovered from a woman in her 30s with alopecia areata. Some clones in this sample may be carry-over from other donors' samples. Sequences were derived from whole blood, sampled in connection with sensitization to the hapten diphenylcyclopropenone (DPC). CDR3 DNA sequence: TGTGCCAGCAGTTTTGGTATCGGACAGGGCTGGAATTCACCCCTCCACTTT. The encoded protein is CASSFGIGQGWNSPLHF.